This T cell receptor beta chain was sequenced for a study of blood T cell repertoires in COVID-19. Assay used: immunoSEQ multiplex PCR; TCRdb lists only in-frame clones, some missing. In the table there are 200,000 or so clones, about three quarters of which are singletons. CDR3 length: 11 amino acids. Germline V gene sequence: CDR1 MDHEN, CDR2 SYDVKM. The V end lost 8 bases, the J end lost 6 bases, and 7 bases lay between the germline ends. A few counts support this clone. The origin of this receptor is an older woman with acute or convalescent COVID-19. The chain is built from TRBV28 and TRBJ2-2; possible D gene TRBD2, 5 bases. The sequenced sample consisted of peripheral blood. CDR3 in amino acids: CASRTAGELFF. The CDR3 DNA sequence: TGTGCCAGCCGGACTGCCGGGGAGCTGTTTTTT. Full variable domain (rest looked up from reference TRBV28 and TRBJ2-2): DVKVTQSSRYLVKRTGEKVFLECVQDMDHENMFWYRQDPGLGLRLIYFSYDVKMKEKGDIPEGYSVSREKKERFSLILESASTNQTSMYLCASRTAGELFFGEGSRLTVL.